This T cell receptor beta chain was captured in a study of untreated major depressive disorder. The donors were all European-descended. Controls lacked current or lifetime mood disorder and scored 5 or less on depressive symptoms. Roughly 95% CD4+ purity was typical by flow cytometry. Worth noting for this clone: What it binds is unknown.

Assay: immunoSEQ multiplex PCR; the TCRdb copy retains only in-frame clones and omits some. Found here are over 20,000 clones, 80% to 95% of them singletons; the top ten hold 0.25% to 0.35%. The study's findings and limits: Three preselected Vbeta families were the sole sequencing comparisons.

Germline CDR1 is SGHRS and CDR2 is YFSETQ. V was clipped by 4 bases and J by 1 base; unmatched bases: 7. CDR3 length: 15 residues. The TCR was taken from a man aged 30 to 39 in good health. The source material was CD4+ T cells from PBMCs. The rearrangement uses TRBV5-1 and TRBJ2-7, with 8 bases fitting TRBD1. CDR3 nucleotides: TGCGCCAGCAGCACCACAGGGGGTAGGTCCTACGAGCAGTACTTC. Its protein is CASSTTGGRSYEQYF.